The entry below describes one T cell receptor beta chain. This CDR3 spans 11 amino acids. The source of the sample is a study of control samples from healthy donors and cancer patients. Assay used: immunoSEQ multiplex PCR; TCRdb lists only in-frame clones, some missing. The profile covers around 140,000 clones, with 93% appearing a single time and about 5.8% taken by the ten largest. Sequences were obtained from blood. The V gene is TRBV21-1, the J gene TRBJ2-3. TRBV21-1 is a pseudogene locus. This receptor was identified in a man aged 18 to 29 in good health. Here the CDR3 DNA reads TGTGCCAGCACCAAAAAGGGTACGCAGTATTTT. This sequence encodes CASTKKGTQYF.